Below, 22 T cell receptor beta chains from the same sample are listed, as sequenced in a study of T-cell reconstitution after alpha-beta-depleted transplantation in children. Preparation of the TCRbeta library was carried out with unique molecular identifiers. TCRdb passed the PCR reads through MiXCR, listing each CDR3 protein once. The sample has about 540,000 distinct CDR3 sequences, around 16% seen once. This material consisted of PBMCs from the stem cell graft donor, taken from the stem cell graft. Receptor source: a human donor who donated a stem cell graft to a child with acute lymphoblastic leukemia.

This clonotype was seen only a few times. CDR3 residues: CASSQEGKTQYF. DNA of the CDR3: TGTGCCAGCAGCCAAGAGGGGAAGACCCAGTACTTC. The V and J genes are TRBV3-1 and TRBJ2-5; no clear D. The CDR3 length is 12 residues. V lost 0 bases to trimming and J lost 6 bases, with 5 bases between them. Per the germline V gene, CDR1 is LGHDT and CDR2 is YNNKEL (reference sequence).

A remark on this clonotype: At one of its ends the junction is not consistent with the germline gene, which may arise from a read error. The V and J genes are TRBV4-1 and TRBJ2-7; TRBD1 matches at 9 bases. The CDR3 is made up of 16 amino acids. The germline V gene encodes CDR1 MGHRA and CDR2 YSYEKL. The CDR3 DNA reads as TGCGTCAGCAGCCAAGTCCGACAGGGGGGCTCCTACGAGCAGTACTTC. This sequence encodes CVSSQVRQGGSYEQYF.

This clonotype was picked up a small number of times. The V and J genes are TRBV7-9 and TRBJ2-7, with a possible D match to TRBD1 (6 bases). CDR3 length equals 17 residues. V shed 4 bases and J shed 0 bases, with 19 bases lying between them. CDR1 is SEHNR, CDR2 FQNEAQ, per germline (reference sequence). In nucleotides, the CDR3 is TGTGCCAGCAGCTCCGCATCCTCGACAGGAACCTCCTACGAGCAGTACTTC. Its translation is CASSSASSTGTSYEQYF. Filled out from reference TRBV7-9 and TRBJ2-7, the complete variable domain reads DTGVSQNPRHKITKRGQNVTFRCDPISEHNRLYWYRQTLGQGPEFLTYFQNEAQLEKSRLLSDRFSAERPKGSFSTLEIQRTEQGDSAMYLCASSSASSTGTSYEQYFGPGTRLTVT.

This chain joins TRBV5-1 and TRBJ1-2, with D possibly matching TRBD1 (6 bases). V was trimmed by 3 bases and J by 4 bases, leaving 19 bases between them. The CDR3 has 16 amino acids. CDR1 and CDR2 (germline): SGHRS, YFSETQ. Here the CDR3 reads CASSSHRDIVRYGYTF. The DNA for the CDR3 is TGCGCCAGCAGCTCCCACCGGGACATTGTACGCTATGGCTACACCTTC.

The chain joins TRBV6-1 to TRBJ2-1, with 8 bases lining up with TRBD2. Germline V gene data show CDR1 as MNHNS and CDR2 as SASEGT. This CDR3 is 15 amino acids long. V lost 6 bases to trimming and J lost 4 bases; unmatched junction nucleotides: 8. The chain's CDR3 is CASSGLSGRYNEQFF. The CDR3 region has the DNA TGTGCCAGCAGCGGATTAAGCGGGAGATACAATGAGCAGTTCTTC.

This clonotype was seen more than once but under ten times. As DNA, the CDR3 is TGCAGTGGTTTGGGCAAGGGGGACTTCGAGGGCTACACCTTC. Translating gives CSGLGKGDFEGYTF. This chain uses TRBV20-1 with TRBJ1-2; tentative D call: TRBD1 (6 bases). Trimming shortened V by 7 bases and J by 8 bases, and 23 bases separated the two germline ends. Germline assignment: CDR1 DFQATT and CDR2 SNEGSKA (reference sequence). This CDR3 region has 14 residues.

The V call is TRBV27, the J call TRBJ1-3; a possible D gene is TRBD1 (6 bases). The CDR3 length is 15 residues. Germline CDR1 reads MNHEY; CDR2 reads SMNVEV (reference sequence). V lost 3 bases and J lost 0, with 9 bases in between. The CDR3, as DNA: TGTGCCAGCAGTTTCTCAGGGGCCTCTGGAAACACCATATATTTT. Residues: CASSFSGASGNTIYF.

This clonotype was counted a few times. This chain uses TRBV25-1 with TRBJ2-1; D assignment may be TRBD1 or TRBD2 (6 bases each). This CDR3 has 16 amino acids. Per germline, CDR1 MGHDK and CDR2 SYGVNS. The ends were cut back, 5 bases at V and 6 bases at J, with 20 bases in the middle. CDR3 in DNA: TGTGCCAGCAGTCCCCGGGGGCGCAGGGGCACCAATGAGCAGTTCTTC. This translates into CASSPRGRRGTNEQFF.

This chain joins TRBV6-5 and TRBJ1-2; no definite D call. Trimming took off 6 bases at V and 0 bases at J, with 5 bases between the two ends. The CDR3 totals 12 residues. Per germline, CDR1 MNHEY and CDR2 SVGAGI. CDR3 residues: CASRGPNYGYTF. CDR3 DNA sequence: TGTGCCAGCAGGGGCCCTAACTATGGCTACACCTTC.

This clonotype has more than one count but fewer than ten. The chain employs TRBV4-1 and TRBJ1-1; a weak D match, TRBD1 (5 bases). The CDR3 runs 10 residues. V lost 9 bases to trimming and J lost 6 bases, with 8 bases between them. Germline-derived CDR1 and CDR2 are MGHRA and YSYEKL. The CDR3: CASGGSEAFF. CDR3 nucleotides: TGCGCCAGTGGGGGTTCTGAAGCTTTCTTT.

V is TRBV27 and J is TRBJ1-2, with D possibly being TRBD1 (6 bases). Germline CDR1 is MNHEY and CDR2 is SMNVEV (reference sequence). The CDR3 extends over 17 amino acids. V was clipped by 6 bases and J by 1 base, with 21 bases between them. The CDR3 here is CASSPWDTGLVNYGYTF. CDR3 nucleotides: TGTGCCAGCAGCCCGTGGGATACAGGGCTGGTTAACTATGGCTACACCTTC.

The rearrangement joins TRBV15 to TRBJ2-1, with 11 bases lining up with TRBD2. CDR3 size: 17 residues. J lost 3 bases, V lost 5 bases, and 9 bases had no gene match. Per the germline V gene, CDR1 is LNHNV and CDR2 is YYDKDF (reference sequence). The CDR3: CATSWLSGTSGYNEQFF. The CDR3 nucleotides are TGTGCCACCAGCTGGCTTTCCGGGACTAGCGGCTACAATGAGCAGTTCTTC. Looking up the rest from reference TRBV15 and TRBJ2-1 gives the full variable domain: DAMVIQNPRYQVTQFGKPVTLSCSQTLNHNVMYWYQQKSSQAPKLLFHYYDKDFNNEADTPDNFQSRRPNTSFCFLDIRSPGLGDTAMYLCATSWLSGTSGYNEQFFGPGTRLTVL.

In its sample, this clonotype was seen a few times. The chain combines TRBV5-1 with TRBJ1-1, with D hard to call. The germline V gene encodes CDR1 SGHRS and CDR2 YFSETQ. This CDR3 contains 14 residues. V was pared by 1 base and J by 1 base, with 8 bases between. The CDR3 DNA reads as TGCGCCAGCAGCTTGTTGGGCAGGAACACTGAAGCTTTCTTT. Amino acid sequence: CASSLLGRNTEAFF.

This clonotype showed up just a few times. V is TRBV11-2 and J is TRBJ1-1; D is uncertain. The CDR3 extends over 15 amino acids. CDR1 is SGHAT and CDR2 is FQNNGV in the germline V gene. The ends were cut back, 5 bases at V and 5 bases at J, with 18 bases in the middle. CDR3 amino acids: CASSPPPGEGTEAFF. In DNA form, the CDR3 reads TGTGCCAGCAGCCCGCCGCCTGGGGAGGGTACTGAAGCTTTCTTT.

This chain links TRBV20-1 with TRBJ2-1; D is possibly TRBD2 (5 bases). The germline gives CDR1 DFQATT, CDR2 SNEGSKA (reference sequence). The CDR3 is made up of 11 amino acids. Trimming stripped 7 bases from V and 6 bases from J, with 10 bases between. CDR3 sequence reads: CSGLGVNEQFF. CDR3 nucleotide sequence: TGCAGTGGGCTCGGGGTCAATGAGCAGTTCTTC.

This sequence joins TRBV7-7 and TRBJ2-2; D uncertain. Trimming pared 10 bases from V and 0 bases from J, leaving 3 bases between. This CDR3 has 11 amino acids. Looked up from germline, CDR1 is SSHAT and CDR2 is FNYEAQ (reference sequence). As DNA, the CDR3 is TGTGCCACCTCGAACACCGGGGAGCTGTTTTTT. Encoded protein: CATSNTGELFF.

The CDR3, as DNA: TGTGCCAGCAGAACACCGGGACCCACCGGGGAGCTGTTTTTT. It yields the protein CASRTPGPTGELFF. The V and J genes are TRBV6-5 and TRBJ2-2; D could derive from TRBD1 or TRBD2 (5 bases each). The CDR3 loop spans 14 amino acids. Between the trimmed V and J ends, which lost 6 bases and 4 bases, there was a span of 12 bases. The germline CDR1 and CDR2 sequences are MNHEY and SVGAGI.

This sequence joins TRBV3-1 and TRBJ1-1; possible D gene TRBD1, 5 bases. The CDR3 runs 15 residues. CDR1 is LGHDT, CDR2 YNNKEL, per germline (reference sequence). Trimming removed 2 bases at V and 7 bases at J, with 17 bases between. In DNA form, the CDR3 reads TGTGCCAGCAGCCAACCTAACGGGGGGTCGAGTGAAGCTTTCTTT. This codes for CASSQPNGGSSEAFF.

The chain couples TRBV27 to TRBJ2-7; D is possibly TRBD1 (5 bases). This CDR3 is 13 amino acids long. Trimming stripped 3 bases from V and 3 bases from J, with 9 bases between. Germline CDR1 and CDR2: MNHEY and SMNVEV (reference sequence). The CDR3: CASSFSGFYEQYF. The CDR3 DNA is TGTGCCAGCAGTTTCTCAGGGTTCTACGAGCAGTACTTC.

CDR3: CAWSVLGLPRDTIYF. The CDR3, as DNA: TGTGCCTGGAGTGTCTTGGGGCTCCCTCGGGACACCATATATTTT. The V gene is TRBV30, the J gene TRBJ1-3, with D perhaps matching TRBD1 (5 bases). The CDR3 spans 15 residues. The germline CDR1 and CDR2 sequences are GTSNPN and SVGIG (reference sequence). V was cut by 0 bases and J by 8 bases, with 17 bases left in between.

The chain employs TRBV7-6 and TRBJ2-7; TRBD2 matches 9 bases. Looked up from germline, CDR1 is SGHVS and CDR2 is FNYEAQ. The CDR3 sequence is 16 residues long. J lost 4 bases, V lost 1 base, and 8 bases had no gene match. Here the CDR3 DNA reads TGTGCCAGCAGCTTAGTTCCCGGGACTAGCATGTACGAGCAGTACTTC. Its translation is CASSLVPGTSMYEQYF.

This clonotype occurred a few times. The chain joins TRBV18 to TRBJ2-7; the match to TRBD2 covers 13 bases. Germline V gives CDR1 KGHSH, CDR2 LQKENI. J was trimmed by 4 bases and V by 3 bases; bases with no gene match: 6. The CDR3 sequence is 16 residues long. CDR3 DNA sequence: TGTGCCAGCTCACCCACGGGACTAGCGGGGCTGTACGAGCAGTACTTC. It encodes CASSPTGLAGLYEQYF.